Below, 8 T cell receptor beta chains from the same sample are listed, as sequenced in a study of blood T cell dynamics during melanoma immunotherapy. This sample's time point: pre-treatment baseline. Sequenced by immunoSEQ multiplex PCR; TCRdb stores in-frame clones only, minus some. The table includes some 14,000 clones, over 75% detected once. The material sequenced was blood, taken from a patient treated with checkpoint blockade. These receptors were taken from a human donor with melanoma.

This chain joins TRBV6-4 and TRBJ2-4; the match to TRBD2 covers 11 bases. The V segment lost 9 bases and the J segment 5 bases; nucleotides outside the gene matches: 3. The CDR3 runs to 13 residues. Germline V gene data show CDR1 as MRHNA and CDR2 as SNTAGT. The CDR3 nucleotides read TGTGCCAGTCCGACTAGCGGGGAAAACATTCAGTACTTC. It yields the protein CASPTSGENIQYF.

The rearrangement uses TRBV5-6 and TRBJ1-3, with D tentatively TRBD1 (5 bases). The V gene's germline CDR1 is SGHDT and CDR2 YYEEEE. V was pared by 5 bases and J by 4 bases, with 13 bases between. The length of the CDR3 is 14 residues. The CDR3 protein is CASSSVTGGNTIYF. CDR3 sequence (DNA): TGTGCCAGCAGTTCGGTCACAGGAGGAAACACCATATATTTT.

As concerns this clone: Sequence at one end of the junction differs from germline and may be a read error. The chain links TRBV2 to TRBJ1-1, with a weak D call TRBD1 (6 bases). CDR1 is SNHLY, CDR2 FYNNEI, per germline. The CDR3 extends over 13 amino acids. This CDR3 reads CATSGGQNTEAFF. CDR3 nucleotide sequence: TGTGCCACCAGTGGGGGGCAGAACACTGAAGCTTTCTTT.

This chain links TRBV5-1 with TRBJ2-3; TRBD2 is a possible D gene (5 bases). Germline-derived CDR1 and CDR2 are SGHRS and YFSETQ. Trimming removed 1 base at V and 0 bases at J, with 15 bases between. The CDR3 sequence is 17 residues long. CDR3 sequence (DNA): TGCGCCAGCAGCTTGCGCCCTGTGGGGAGTAGCACAGATACGCAGTATTTT. Encoded protein: CASSLRPVGSSTDTQYF.

The rearrangement uses TRBV25-1 and TRBJ2-1; D not resolved. The V and J ends lost 1 base and 9 bases respectively, with 4 bases between them. The germline CDR1 and CDR2 sequences are MGHDK and SYGVNS. The CDR3 covers 11 residues. CDR3 protein: CASSESREQFF. In nucleotides, the CDR3 is TGTGCCAGCAGTGAATCTCGTGAGCAGTTCTTC.

The chain recombines TRBV5-1 with TRBJ2-3; D is unclear. Germline CDR1 and CDR2: SGHRS and YFSETQ. The CDR3 is 14 residues long. V lost 4 bases and J 4 bases, leaving 13 bases between the germline ends. The CDR3 here is CASSKNSDADTQYF. Written as DNA, the CDR3 is TGCGCCAGCAGCAAGAACAGTGATGCAGATACGCAGTATTTT.

This clone was seen once. CDR3 amino acids: CASSSQASSGNTIYF. DNA of the CDR3: TGTGCCAGCAGCTCCCAGGCTAGCTCTGGAAACACCATATATTTT. This chain joins TRBV5-6 and TRBJ1-3, with D unclear. Germline loops: CDR1 SGHDT, CDR2 YYEEEE. The CDR3 is 15 amino acids. Trimming took off 3 bases at V and 0 bases at J, with 10 bases between the two ends.

As for this clone: Its ends do not fully match the called genes, so a read error is possible. The same CDR3 also results from other DNA sequences found in this sample. The V and J genes are TRBV9 and TRBJ2-2, with 9 bases that match TRBD2. The CDR3 totals 16 residues. In germline, CDR1 is SGDLS, CDR2 YYNGEE. CDR3 DNA: TGTGCCAGTAGCGCCTCCGGGACTAGCCCCGCCGGGGAGCTGTTTTTT. Protein product: CASSASGTSPAGELFF.